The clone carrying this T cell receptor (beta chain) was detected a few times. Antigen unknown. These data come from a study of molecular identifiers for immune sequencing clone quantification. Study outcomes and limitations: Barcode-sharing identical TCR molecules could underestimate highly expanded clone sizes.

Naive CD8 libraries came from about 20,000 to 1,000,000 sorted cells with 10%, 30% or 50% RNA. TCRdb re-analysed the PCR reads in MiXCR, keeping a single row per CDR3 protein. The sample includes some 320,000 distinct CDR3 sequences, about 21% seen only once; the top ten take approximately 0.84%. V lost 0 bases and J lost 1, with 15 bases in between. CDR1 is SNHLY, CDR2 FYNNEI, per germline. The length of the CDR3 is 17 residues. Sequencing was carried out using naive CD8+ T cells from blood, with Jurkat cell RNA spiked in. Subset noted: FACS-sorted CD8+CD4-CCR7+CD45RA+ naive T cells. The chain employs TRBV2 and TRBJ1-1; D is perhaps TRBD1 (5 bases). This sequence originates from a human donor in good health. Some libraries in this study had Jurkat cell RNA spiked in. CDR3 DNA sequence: TGTGCCAGCAGTGAAGCCCTCTCTGGGGCCGCGAACACTGAAGCTTTCTTT. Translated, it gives CASSEALSGAANTEAFF.